The 32 T cell receptor beta chains below all came from one sample that was sequenced in a study of beta chain features in type 1 diabetes. Every bit of the isolated RNA underwent reverse transcription, so sequencing read expressed TCRB transcripts. Measured with immunoSEQ multiplex PCR; TCRdb has only the in-frame clones, and not every one. The sample has approximately 250,000 clones, more than 15% seen once; the top ten hold less than 0.09%. Study outcomes and limitations: Patients with Type 1 diabetes showed moderately but significantly shorter TCRB CDR3s in all four CD4+ subsets.

No cognate antigen is known for these TCRs. Sequenced input: naive CD4+ T cells from blood. The receptors originated from a man aged 30 to 39 with type 1 diabetes.

This clone showed up just once. V and J are TRBV14 and TRBJ1-1; 7 bases line up with TRBD1. There are 14 residues in the CDR3. Germline CDR1 reads SGHDN; CDR2 reads FVKESK. V shed 4 bases and J 3 bases; nucleotides not matched to a gene: 5. CDR3 nucleotide sequence: TGTGCCAGCAGCCGACAGGGTTGGTACACTGAAGCTTTCTTT. Protein product: CASSRQGWYTEAFF.

This clone was recorded a few times. The chain links TRBV4-1 to TRBJ2-7, with D tentatively TRBD2 (5 bases). CDR1 and CDR2 from the germline V gene are MGHRA and YSYEKL. The CDR3 has 16 amino acids. Trimming pared 0 bases from V and 2 bases from J, leaving 14 bases between. DNA of the CDR3: TGCGCCAGCAGCCAAGATCGATCAAGAGGGACCTACGAGCAGTACTTC. This encodes CASSQDRSRGTYEQYF.

The chain uses TRBV28 and TRBJ2-3, with 10 nucleotides matching TRBD1. The germline gives CDR1 MDHEN, CDR2 SYDVKM. The CDR3 covers 14 residues. V gave up 6 bases and J gave up 3 bases; unmatched junction bases: 3. The CDR3 loop reads CASSDRGQTDTQYF. CDR3 DNA: TGTGCCAGCAGCGACAGGGGGCAAACAGATACGCAGTATTTT.

V gene TRBV7-9 combines with J gene TRBJ1-2, with TRBD1 as a possible D gene (6 bases). Trimming left V 5 bases short and J 4 bases short, with 8 bases between. The CDR3 totals 12 residues. Per the germline V gene, CDR1 is SEHNR and CDR2 is FQNEAQ (reference sequence). This CDR3 is CASSPDSYGYTF. CDR3 nucleotide sequence: TGTGCCAGCAGCCCGGACAGCTATGGCTACACCTTC.

This chain uses TRBV7-2 with TRBJ2-3; TRBD2 matches at 12 bases. The CDR3 covers 16 residues. V shed 4 bases, J shed 2 bases, and the junction held 4 bases outside the gene matches. Germline CDR1 and CDR2: SGHTA and FQGNSA. The DNA for the CDR3 is TGTGCCAGCAGCTCCGGGACTAGCGGGTACACAGATACGCAGTATTTT. Its protein product is CASSSGTSGYTDTQYF. The full variable domain, with the rest looked up from reference TRBV7-2 and TRBJ2-3, is GAGVSQSPSNKVTEKGKDVELRCDPISGHTALYWYRQSLGQGLEFLIYFQGNSAPDKSGLPSDRFSAERTGGSVSTLTIQRTQQEDSAVYLCASSSGTSGYTDTQYFGPGTRLTVL.

DNA of the CDR3: TGCAGCGGCACAGGGGCCGACGAGGGCCAGTACTTC. This translates into CSGTGADEGQYF. The V gene is TRBV29-1, the J gene TRBJ2-5; TRBD1 agrees at 7 bases. Trimming at V came to 7 bases and at J to 10 bases, leaving 12 bases not matched to a gene. This CDR3 has 12 amino acids. CDR1 and CDR2 (germline): SQVTM, ANQGSEA.

This chain links TRBV7-9 with TRBJ2-1; 7 bases are shared with TRBD2. This CDR3 spans 14 amino acids. Germline V gene lookup returns CDR1 SEHNR and CDR2 FQNEAQ (reference sequence). The J segment lost 6 bases and the V segment lost 1 base, leaving 3 bases of the junction unmatched. The CDR3 reads CASSLEASGNEQFF. The CDR3 DNA sequence: TGTGCCAGCAGCTTAGAGGCTAGCGGCAATGAGCAGTTCTTC.

The chain has TRBV4-1 and TRBJ2-7; 10 nucleotides match TRBD1. The CDR3 loop spans 16 amino acids. From germline, CDR1 is MGHRA and CDR2 YSYEKL. V lost 0 bases and J lost 3; bases outside the gene matches: 5. In nucleotides, the CDR3 is TGCGCCAGCAGCCAAGATACCCGGGACAGGGGCTACGAGCAGTACTTC. The encoded protein is CASSQDTRDRGYEQYF.

This chain links TRBV28 with TRBJ2-7, with a weak D call TRBD1 (5 bases). V shed 6 bases and J shed 4 bases, with 10 bases lying between them. There are 12 residues in the CDR3. From germline, CDR1 is MDHEN and CDR2 SYDVKM. CDR3 sequence reads: CASRKTGYEQYF. CDR3 nucleotides: TGTGCCAGCAGAAAAACAGGTTACGAGCAGTACTTC.

This clone has only a few counts. The V gene is TRBV7-9, the J gene TRBJ2-1, with a weak D call TRBD2 (5 bases). V was trimmed by 6 bases and J by 5 bases, leaving 8 bases between them. The germline gives CDR1 SEHNR, CDR2 FQNEAQ (reference sequence). The length of the CDR3 is 12 residues. CDR3 region: CASRTGNNEQFF. The CDR3 DNA reads TGTGCCAGCAGGACGGGAAACAATGAGCAGTTCTTC.

Only a few counts were recorded for this clone. The J gene is TRBJ2-7, the V gene TRBV10-3; possibly TRBD1 for D (8 bases). The CDR3 has 14 amino acids. Trimming stripped 6 bases from V and 4 bases from J, with 16 bases between. CDR1 is ENHRY and CDR2 is SYGVKD in the germline V gene. The CDR3: CAIRGGTGPYEQYF. The CDR3 DNA is TGTGCCATCAGGGGGGGGACAGGACCATACGAGCAGTACTTC.

This clone came up a few times. The CDR3 DNA is TGTGCCAGCAGCTTATTGGCGTTCAATGAGCAGTTCTTC. The encoded protein is CASSLLAFNEQFF. The J gene is TRBJ2-1, the V gene TRBV7-2; unclear D gene. CDR3 length equals 13 residues. Germline CDR1 reads SGHTA; CDR2 reads FQGNSA. V lost 2 bases, J lost 6 bases, and 8 bases lay in between. Full variable domain (rest looked up from reference TRBV7-2 and TRBJ2-1): GAGVSQSPSNKVTEKGKDVELRCDPISGHTALYWYRQSLGQGLEFLIYFQGNSAPDKSGLPSDRFSAERTGGSVSTLTIQRTQQEDSAVYLCASSLLAFNEQFFGPGTRLTVL.

This clone showed up just a few times. The chain uses TRBV7-2 and TRBJ2-7, with D hard to call. The CDR3 is 15 residues long. Germline V gives CDR1 SGHTA, CDR2 FQGNSA. The ends were cut back, 4 bases at V and 3 bases at J, with 16 bases in the middle. For the CDR3, the DNA is TGTGCCAGCAGCTATCTTGAATACAGCTTCTACGAGCAGTACTTC. Protein product: CASSYLEYSFYEQYF.

The chain's CDR3 is CASSPLGSYEQYF. DNA of the CDR3: TGTGCCAGCAGTCCCCTGGGTAGCTACGAGCAGTACTTC. J is TRBJ2-5 and V is TRBV25-1; D gene unclear. Judging by the DNA end, TRBJ2-7 fits better; the J call may be wrong. The CDR3 runs to 13 residues. Germline V gene sequence: CDR1 MGHDK, CDR2 SYGVNS.

There are a few counts of this clone. The chain couples TRBV30 to TRBJ1-3, with D possibly matching TRBD1 (5 bases). The CDR3 spans 13 residues. Germline assignment: CDR1 GTSNPN and CDR2 SVGIG (reference sequence). V dropped 7 bases and J dropped 0 bases, with 10 bases sitting between them. The CDR3 nucleotides read TGTGCCTTGGGACCGTACTCTGGAAACACCATATATTTT. Amino acid sequence: CALGPYSGNTIYF.

The genes are TRBV30 and TRBJ2-3; D is unclear. V lost 3 bases, J lost 1 base, and 8 bases lay in between. CDR1 GTSNPN and CDR2 SVGIG come from the germline V gene (reference sequence). The length of the CDR3 is 13 residues. The CDR3 bases are TGTGCCTGGAGATCAAGCGGCACAGATACGCAGTATTTT. As protein: CAWRSSGTDTQYF.

V is TRBV4-1 and J is TRBJ2-1, with 11 bases fitting TRBD2. CDR1 is MGHRA, CDR2 YSYEKL, per germline. CDR3 size: 17 residues. Losses at the gene ends were 3 bases for V and 5 bases for J; bases not matched to a gene: 9. The CDR3 coding sequence is TGCGCCAGCAGCCAGGTACCGGGACTAGCGGATAACAATGAGCAGTTCTTC. Its translation is CASSQVPGLADNNEQFF.

The chain carries TRBV9 and TRBJ1-3; maybe TRBD1 (5 bases). Germline-derived CDR1 and CDR2 are SGDLS and YYNGEE. Trimming removed 0 bases from V and 2 bases from J, with 18 bases in between. This CDR3 spans 18 amino acids. The CDR3 DNA reads TGTGCCAGCAGCGTAGCTTCGTTGTGGCAGGGAACTGGAAACACCATATATTTT. It codes for CASSVASLWQGTGNTIYF.

J is TRBJ1-2 and V is TRBV28; the D gene is possibly TRBD1 (5 bases). The CDR3 contains 11 residues. Germline CDR1 and CDR2: MDHEN and SYDVKM. Trimming took off 5 bases at V and 9 bases at J, with 10 bases between the two ends. The CDR3 DNA follows: TGTGCCAGCAGTCGGGACGGTAGCTACACCTTC. Translation gives CASSRDGSYTF.

This clone turned up a few times. V and J are TRBV5-1 and TRBJ2-7; 10 nucleotides agree with TRBD2. Trimming removed 1 base from V and 6 bases from J; junction bases left unmatched: 4. This CDR3 is 14 amino acids long. Per germline, CDR1 SGHRS and CDR2 YFSETQ. Here the CDR3 DNA reads TGCGCCAGCAGCTTGTCTAGCGGGAGTCCCGAGCAGTACTTC. It yields the protein CASSLSSGSPEQYF.

There are a few counts of this clone. The rearrangement links TRBV30 to TRBJ2-3, with 8 nucleotides matching TRBD2. Germline assignment: CDR1 GTSNPN and CDR2 SVGIG (reference sequence). V lost 5 bases to trimming and J lost 1 base; unmatched junction nucleotides: 2. CDR3 size: 13 residues. In nucleotides, the CDR3 is TGTGCCTGGGGGCGGGAGGGCACAGATACGCAGTATTTT. It translates to CAWGREGTDTQYF.

This sequence joins TRBV23-1 and TRBJ1-1; TRBD1 might be the D (5 bases). TRBV23-1 is an open reading frame, and its role is uncertain. Trimming left V 4 bases short and J 5 bases short, with 17 bases between. CDR3 length: 15 amino acids. This CDR3 reads CASSPFWRGGTEAFF. For the CDR3, the DNA is TGCGCCAGCAGTCCCTTTTGGAGGGGAGGGACTGAAGCTTTCTTT.

Only a few counts were recorded for this clone. J is TRBJ2-7 and V is TRBV27; no reliable D call. Trimming shortened V by 5 bases and J by 3 bases, and 11 bases separated the two germline ends. This CDR3 has 13 residues. Germline CDR1 MNHEY, CDR2 SMNVEV (reference sequence). CDR3 coding DNA: TGTGCCAGCAGTCGGACCGGCTTCTACGAGCAGTACTTC. Protein sequence: CASSRTGFYEQYF.

The V gene is TRBV9, the J gene TRBJ2-5; tentatively, D is TRBD1 (5 bases). The germline gives CDR1 SGDLS, CDR2 YYNGEE. This CDR3 has 15 residues. Trimming shortened V by 0 bases and J by 4 bases, and 13 bases separated the two germline ends. The CDR3 protein is CASSVDTTGRETQYF. Written as DNA, the CDR3 is TGTGCCAGCAGCGTAGATACTACAGGACGAGAGACCCAGTACTTC. Filled out from reference TRBV9 and TRBJ2-5, the complete variable domain reads DSGVTQTPKHLITATGQRVTLRCSPRSGDLSVYWYQQSLDQGLQFLIQYYNGEERAKGNILERFSAQQFPDLHSELNLSSLELGDSALYFCASSVDTTGRETQYFGPGTRLLVL.

This clone appeared a few times. The CDR3 here is CAWSVQSADTGELFF. In DNA form, the CDR3 reads TGTGCCTGGAGTGTACAATCAGCCGACACCGGGGAGCTGTTTTTT. The rearrangement uses TRBV30 and TRBJ2-2; D gene uncertain. Germline CDR1 is GTSNPN and CDR2 is SVGIG (reference sequence). V was shortened by 0 bases and J by 3 bases, with 11 bases between the two germline ends. The CDR3 consists of 15 residues.

The chain carries TRBV18 and TRBJ2-4; D possibly corresponds to TRBD1 (6 bases). Germline V gene sequence: CDR1 KGHSH, CDR2 LQKENI. This CDR3 comprises 14 residues. Trimming left V 4 bases short and J 8 bases short, with 15 bases between. CDR3: CASSLEQGSDIQYF. The CDR3 region has the DNA TGTGCCAGCTCACTGGAACAGGGTTCAGACATTCAGTACTTC. Supplemented by reference TRBV18 and TRBJ2-4, the full variable domain reads NAGVMQNPRHLVRRRGQEARLRCSPMKGHSHVYWYRQLPEEGLKFMVYLQKENIIDESGMPKERFSAEFPKEGPSILRIQQVVRGDSAAYFCASSLEQGSDIQYFGAGTRLSVL.

This clone was observed a handful of times. The V and J genes are TRBV4-2 and TRBJ2-3, with TRBD1 matching over 8 bases. The CDR3 is 16 residues long. Per germline, CDR1 LGHNA and CDR2 YNFKEQ. V shed 1 base, J shed 1 base, and the junction held 4 bases outside the gene matches. The CDR3 reads CASSQGTGQGTDTQYF. Here the CDR3 DNA reads TGTGCCAGCAGCCAAGGAACGGGACAGGGCACAGATACGCAGTATTTT.

This clone turned up a few times. The chain is built from TRBV5-1 and TRBJ2-1; D is undetermined. The V and J ends lost 0 bases and 0 bases respectively, with 10 bases between them. The CDR3 spans 16 residues. The germline V gene has CDR1 SGHRS and CDR2 YFSETQ. The CDR3 coding sequence is TGCGCCAGCAGCTTGGTTCCGTGGGACTCCTACAATGAGCAGTTCTTC. Translation: CASSLVPWDSYNEQFF.

The V and J genes are TRBV20-1 and TRBJ2-1; D unresolved. The CDR3 covers 11 residues. Germline lookup yields CDR1 DFQATT and CDR2 SNEGSKA (reference sequence). V was pared by 5 bases and J by 7 bases, with 9 bases between. CDR3 sequence reads: CSAPRGNEQFF. DNA for the CDR3: TGCAGTGCTCCGCGTGGAAATGAGCAGTTCTTC.

V is TRBV12-5 and J is TRBJ2-1; D call uncertain. Germline V gene sequence: CDR1 LGHNT, CDR2 FRNRAP. Trimming left V 7 bases short and J 9 bases short, with 16 bases between. CDR3 length: 13 amino acids. Here the CDR3 DNA reads TGTGCTAGTGCTCAGGACCTACACAGTGAGCAGTTCTTC. Translating gives CASAQDLHSEQFF.

The chain has TRBV7-9 and TRBJ2-1; 13 positions agree with TRBD2. V shed 5 bases, J shed 6 bases, and the junction held 7 bases outside the gene matches. The CDR3 has 16 amino acids. CDR1 is SEHNR, CDR2 FQNEAQ, per germline (reference sequence). The CDR3 DNA is TGTGCCAGCAGCACCGGACTAGCGGGAGTGGTCAATGAGCAGTTCTTC. Protein: CASSTGLAGVVNEQFF.

CDR3 sequence: CASSLSRVIPTNQPQHF. In DNA form, the CDR3 reads TGCGCCAGCAGCCTCAGCCGGGTTATCCCTACCAATCAGCCCCAGCATTTT. This rearrangement joins TRBV4-1 to TRBJ1-5; no firm D call. In germline, CDR1 is MGHRA, CDR2 YSYEKL. V lost 4 bases and J 3 bases, leaving 19 bases between the germline ends. There are 17 residues in the CDR3.